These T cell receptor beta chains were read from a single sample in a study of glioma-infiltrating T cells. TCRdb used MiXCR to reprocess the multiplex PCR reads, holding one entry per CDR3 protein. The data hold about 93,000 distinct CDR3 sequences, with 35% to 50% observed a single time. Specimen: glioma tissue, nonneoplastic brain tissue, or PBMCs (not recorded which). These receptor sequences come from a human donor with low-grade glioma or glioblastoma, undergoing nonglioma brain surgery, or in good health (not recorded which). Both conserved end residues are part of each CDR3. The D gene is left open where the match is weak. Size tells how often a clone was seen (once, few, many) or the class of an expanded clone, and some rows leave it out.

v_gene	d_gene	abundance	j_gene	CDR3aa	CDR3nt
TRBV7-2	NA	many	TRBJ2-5	CASSLVRLDSPGTQYF	TGTGCCAGCAGCTTAGTTAGACTCGACTCCCCCGGGACCCAGTACTTC
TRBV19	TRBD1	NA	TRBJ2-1	CASSTRQGKNNEQFF	TGTGCCAGTAGTACTAGACAGGGGAAGAACAATGAGCAGTTCTTC
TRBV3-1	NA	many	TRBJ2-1	CASSPVWGSSYNEQFF	TGTGCCAGCAGCCCAGTTTGGGGTAGCTCCTACAATGAGCAGTTCTTC
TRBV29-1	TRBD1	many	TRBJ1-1	CSGGTVDTEAFF	TGCAGCGGGGGGACAGTCGACACTGAAGCTTTCTTT
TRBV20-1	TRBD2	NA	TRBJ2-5	CSALTSGGGWETQYF	TGCAGTGCACTGACTAGCGGGGGGGGGTGGGAGACCCAGTACTTC
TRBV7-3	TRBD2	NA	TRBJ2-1	CASSPTGGGAENEQFF	TGTGCCAGCAGCCCTACCGGCGGGGGGGCCGAGAATGAGCAGTTCTTC
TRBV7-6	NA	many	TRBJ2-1	CASSQRPEAHNEQFF	TGTGCCAGCAGTCAGAGGCCAGAAGCCCACAATGAGCAGTTCTTC
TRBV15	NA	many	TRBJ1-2	CATSREDSIYGYTF	TGTGCCACCAGCAGAGAAGACAGCATCTATGGCTACACCTTC
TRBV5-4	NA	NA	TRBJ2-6	CASSSGSGTLGANVLTF	TGTGCCAGCAGCTCGGGGTCGGGGACTCTGGGGGCCAACGTCCTGACTTTC
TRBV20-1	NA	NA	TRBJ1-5	CSAIRGNQPQHF	TGCAGTGCTATACGGGGTAATCAGCCACAGCATTTT
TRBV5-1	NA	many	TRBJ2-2	CASSGGGTQNTGELFF	TGCGCCAGCAGCGGAGGCGGGACACAGAACACCGGGGAGCTGTTTTTT
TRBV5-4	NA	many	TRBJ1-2	CASSLVWGRTSDNYGYTF	TGTGCCAGCAGCTTGGTGTGGGGGAGGACATCGGATAACTATGGCTACACCTTC
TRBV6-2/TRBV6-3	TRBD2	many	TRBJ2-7	CASSHLGLSGSFREQYF	TGTGCCAGCAGCCACCTGGGGCTTAGCGGGAGCTTCCGCGAGCAGTACTTC
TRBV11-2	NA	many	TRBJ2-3	CASSLRIPSGTDTQYF	TGTGCCAGCAGCTTGCGAATTCCTAGCGGCACAGATACGCAGTATTTT
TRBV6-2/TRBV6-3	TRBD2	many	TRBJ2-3	CASRIPSSGTGPDTQYF	TGTGCCAGCAGGATACCATCTAGCGGGACGGGTCCAGATACGCAGTATTTT
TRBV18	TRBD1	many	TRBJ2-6	CASSLGQGTGANVLTF	TGTGCCAGCTCACTTGGACAGGGTACTGGGGCCAACGTCCTGACTTTC
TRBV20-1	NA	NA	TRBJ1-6	CNARPGGGQGISPLHF	TGCAATGCCAGACCAGGTGGTGGGCAGGGAATTTCACCCCTCCACTTT
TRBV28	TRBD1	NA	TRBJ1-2	CASSYDRGYYGYTF	TGTGCCAGCAGTTATGACAGGGGGTACTATGGCTACACCTTC
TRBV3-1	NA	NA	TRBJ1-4	CASSPRSTRQGKLFF	TGTGCCAGCAGCCCTCGGTCCACAAGGCAGGGAAAACTGTTTTTT
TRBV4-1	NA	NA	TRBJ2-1	CASSQEGGTYNEQFF	TGCGCCAGCAGCCAAGAGGGAGGCACCTACAATGAGCAGTTCTTC
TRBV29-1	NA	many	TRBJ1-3	CSITVNSGNTIYF	TGCAGCATTACAGTGAACTCTGGAAACACCATATATTTT
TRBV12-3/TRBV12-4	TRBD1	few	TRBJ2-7	CASSLALWDRANEQYF	TGTGCCAGCAGTTTAGCGCTCTGGGACAGGGCCAACGAGCAGTACTTC
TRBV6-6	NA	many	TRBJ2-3	CASSYSPGAGRTDTQYF	TGTGCCAGCAGTTACAGCCCGGGGGCAGGCCGCACAGATACGCAGTATTTT
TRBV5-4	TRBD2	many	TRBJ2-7	CASSPRGLAGTYEQYF	TGTGCCAGCAGCCCGAGGGGACTAGCGGGAACATACGAGCAGTACTTC
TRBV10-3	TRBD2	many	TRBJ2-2	CAISADPAGGPNGELFF	TGTGCCATCAGTGCGGATCCAGCGGGAGGGCCGAACGGGGAGCTGTTTTTT
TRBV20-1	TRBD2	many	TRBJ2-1	CSARDTPRLAGVRYNEQFF	TGCAGTGCTAGAGATACCCCAAGGCTAGCGGGAGTCCGCTACAATGAGCAGTTCTTC
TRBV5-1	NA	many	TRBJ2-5	CASSLGLFATLQETQYF	TGCGCCAGCAGCTTGGGTCTTTTCGCAACTTTACAAGAGACCCAGTACTTC
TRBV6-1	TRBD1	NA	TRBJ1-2	CASTQDRADGFTF	TGTGCCAGCACACAGGACAGGGCTGATGGCTTCACCTTC
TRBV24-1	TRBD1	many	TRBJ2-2	CATSDPGQGAIRELFF	TGTGCCACCAGTGACCCGGGACAGGGGGCTATCCGGGAGCTGTTTTTT
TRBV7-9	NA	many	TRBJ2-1	CASSEPGINEQFF	TGTGCCAGCAGCGAACCGGGAATTAATGAGCAGTTCTTC
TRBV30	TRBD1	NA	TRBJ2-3	CAWGQGTDTQYF	TGTGCCTGGGGACAGGGTACAGATACGCAGTATTTT
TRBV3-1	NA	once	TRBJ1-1	CASSKRAGTSEAFF	TGTGCCAGCAGCAAAAGAGCCGGGACCAGTGAAGCTTTCTTT
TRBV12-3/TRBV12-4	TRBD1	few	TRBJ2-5	CASSLALTGGEETQYF	TGTGCCAGCAGTTTAGCCTTGACAGGGGGCGAAGAGACCCAGTACTTC
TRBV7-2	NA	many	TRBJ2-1	CASSLSRGGRQFF	TGTGCCAGCAGCTTAAGTAGAGGGGGACGACAGTTCTTC
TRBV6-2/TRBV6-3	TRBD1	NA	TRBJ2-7	CARRDRGTYEQYF	TGTGCCAGAAGGGACAGGGGGACCTACGAGCAGTACTTC
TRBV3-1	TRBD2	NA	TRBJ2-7	CASSPRTSGEQYF	TGTGCCAGCAGCCCCCGGACTAGCGGCGAGCAGTACTTC
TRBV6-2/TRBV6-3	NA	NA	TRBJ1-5	CASSAAGFYQPQHF	TGTGCCAGCAGTGCAGCAGGATTTTATCAGCCCCAGCATTTT
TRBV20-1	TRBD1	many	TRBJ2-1	CSARWDRGRWEQFF	TGCAGTGCTAGATGGGACAGGGGGCGATGGGAGCAGTTCTTC
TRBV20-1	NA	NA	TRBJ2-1	CSAGPVKGNHNGQFF	TGCAGTGCTGGCCCCGTAAAGGGGAACCACAATGGGCAGTTCTTC
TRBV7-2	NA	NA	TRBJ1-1	CASGPLAGTLNTEAFF	TGTGCCAGCGGCCCACTCGCCGGGACTTTGAACACCGAAGCTTTCTTT
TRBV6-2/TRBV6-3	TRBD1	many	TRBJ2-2	CASKTGNTPGELFF	TGTGCCAGCAAGACAGGGAATACCCCCGGGGAGCTGTTTTTT
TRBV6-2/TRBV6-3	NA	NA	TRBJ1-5	CVSSYSTAIKAQHF	TGTGTTAGCAGTTACTCGACAGCTATTAAGGCCCAGCATTTT
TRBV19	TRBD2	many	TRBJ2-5	CASNAGGFQETQYF	TGTGCCAGTAACGCGGGAGGTTTTCAAGAGACCCAGTACTTC
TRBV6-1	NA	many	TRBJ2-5	CASGGVTETQYF	TGTGCCAGCGGTGGAGTCACAGAGACCCAGTACTTC
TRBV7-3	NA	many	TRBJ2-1	CASSLTGGLLYEQFF	TGTGCCAGCAGCTTAACGGGGGGCCTCTTATATGAGCAGTTCTTC
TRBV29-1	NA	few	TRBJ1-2	CSVEIGLGYGYTF	TGCAGCGTTGAAATTGGTTTGGGCTATGGCTACACCTTC
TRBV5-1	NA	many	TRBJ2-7	CASSPEGGGEQYF	TGCGCCAGCAGCCCGGAGGGAGGGGGCGAGCAGTACTTC
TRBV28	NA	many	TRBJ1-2	CASSPSGEYYGYTF	TGTGCCAGCAGTCCGTCAGGGGAATACTATGGCTACACCTTC
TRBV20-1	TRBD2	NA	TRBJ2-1	CSAGRPSGPRYNEQSF	TGCAGTGCTGGTAGGCCTAGCGGGCCTAGATACAATGAGCAGTCCTTC
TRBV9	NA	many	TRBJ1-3	CASSPRFYSSGNTIYF	TGTGCCAGCAGCCCACGGTTTTACTCCTCTGGAAACACCATATATTTT
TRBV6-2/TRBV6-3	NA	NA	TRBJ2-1	CASSYSDAEPYNEQFF	TGTGCCAGCAGTTACAGCGACGCAGAGCCCTACAATGAGCAGTTCTTC
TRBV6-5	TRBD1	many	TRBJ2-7	CASSYSRGPYEQYF	TGTGCCAGCAGTTACTCCAGGGGGCCCTACGAGCAGTACTTC
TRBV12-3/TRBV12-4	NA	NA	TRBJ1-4	CAATKTGDNEKPFF	TGTGCCGCCACCAAGACGGGGGATAATGAAAAACCGTTTTTT
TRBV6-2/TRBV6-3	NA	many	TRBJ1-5	CASSYSTAIKAQHF	TGTGCCAGCAGTTACTCGACAGCTATTAAGGCCCAGCATTTT
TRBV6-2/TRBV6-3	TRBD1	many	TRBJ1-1	CASRKLQGAFTNTEAFF	TGTGCCAGCAGGAAATTACAGGGGGCCTTTACTAACACTGAAGCTTTCTTT
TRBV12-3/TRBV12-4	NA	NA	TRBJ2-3	CASSLDSGSTDTQYF	TGTGCCAGCAGTTTAGACAGCGGGAGCACAGATACGCAGTATTTT
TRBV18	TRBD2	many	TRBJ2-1	CASSPQETSGREQFF	TGTGCCAGCTCACCACAGGAGACTAGCGGGAGGGAGCAGTTCTTC